This TCR beta chain was identified during a study of memory CD4+ T cells and cytomegalovirus serostatus. Study background: This sample comes from healthy Belgian adults, about nine CMV seropositive, around 26 seronegative. Findings and caveats of the study: Suggested: most of the CMV-linked TCR signature lies in CD4+ memory cells. Each of approximately 70 CMV-associated TCRbeta sequences occurred in one to five individuals.

As for this clone: The antigen is undetermined.

This CDR3 has 14 residues. The ends were cut back, 5 bases at V and 5 bases at J, with 15 bases in the middle. CDR1 SGHNT and CDR2 YENEEA come from the germline V gene. The sort gate was single viable CD3+CD4+CD8-CD45RO+ cells for memory CD4+ T cells. Original processing methods: After removing out-of-frame reads, over 2 million distinct TCRbeta sequences remained. TCRdb keeps only in-frame clones here, not all; method: immunoSEQ multiplex PCR. From that table come the V and J calls and clone size; the DNA was used to work out D and trimming. The sample holds roughly 50,000 clones, about 77% seen once.

This receptor was obtained from an adult in good health and CMV-seronegative. Sequenced input: memory CD4+ T cells from blood. V and J are TRBV11-3 and TRBJ2-5, with D perhaps assigned TRBD1 or TRBD2 (5 bases each). CDR3 loop: CASSPGGGVETQYF. The CDR3 DNA follows: TGTGCCAGCAGCCCGGGTGGGGGTGTGGAGACCCAGTACTTC.